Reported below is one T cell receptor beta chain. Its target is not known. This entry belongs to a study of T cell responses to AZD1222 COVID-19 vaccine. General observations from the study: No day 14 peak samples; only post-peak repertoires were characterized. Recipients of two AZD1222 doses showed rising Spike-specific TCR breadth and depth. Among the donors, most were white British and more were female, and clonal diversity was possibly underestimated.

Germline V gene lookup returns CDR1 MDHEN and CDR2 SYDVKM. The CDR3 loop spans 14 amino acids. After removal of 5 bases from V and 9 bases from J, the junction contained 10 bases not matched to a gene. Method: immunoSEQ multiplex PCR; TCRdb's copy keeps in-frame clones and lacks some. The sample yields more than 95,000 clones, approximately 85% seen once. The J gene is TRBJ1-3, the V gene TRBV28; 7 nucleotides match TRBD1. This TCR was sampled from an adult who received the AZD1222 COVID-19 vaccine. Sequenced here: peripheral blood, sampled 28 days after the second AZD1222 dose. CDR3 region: CASSQTGSVPTIYF. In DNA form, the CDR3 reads TGTGCCAGCAGTCAGACAGGGAGCGTCCCCACCATATATTTT.